This TCR beta chain was retrieved from a study of cytomegalovirus exposure and HLA in healthy donors (dated 2017 in TCRdb). General notes on the study: According to an earlier analysis of around 600 of the donors, about 179 million T cells yielded roughly 110 million unique TCR beta sequences and around 300 Gb of sequence data. An early release that covered approximately 600 HLA-typed donors contained approximately 320 gigabases of sequencing data and 75 million to 100 million unique TCR sequences. The genetic ancestry cluster associated with self-reported Caucasian donors included over 65% of the roughly 400 genotyped donors. The aim of the study was to test whether cataloging public T cell receptors could identify signatures of past pathogen exposure. The T cell repertoires of some 700 subjects were profiled by immunosequencing and related to cytomegalovirus serostatus. A separate validation cohort of roughly 110 different subjects was used in addition to the 666-subject first cohort. To predict cytomegalovirus infection status, the study combined high-throughput TCR immunosequencing, statistical association of individual TCRs with disease status, and machine learning. To study patterns of TCR occurrence, a later analysis re-analyzed previously published TCR beta repertoires from several hundred donors and added high-resolution HLA genotyping. Rather than using new phenotypic data, the later analysis identified candidate immune exposures from TCR beta sequences and from how often those sequences occurred across donors. To decide whether each TCR beta V gene segment behaved as functional or pseudogenic, an earlier analysis of some 570 of the donors relied on high-throughput TCR beta sequencing. Donor age, sex, ethnicity and CMV serostatus were compiled alongside the repertoire data. A later genetic analysis used genome-wide SNP genotypes for about three fifths of the 666 donors, treating that subset as a discovery cohort. Every discovery cohort repertoire had been produced on one sequencing platform. HLA typing included class I and class II loci at four-digit resolution. Typing coverage varied by locus: roughly 629-630 donors for A, B, C, DRB1 and DQB1; 500 to 550 for DQA1; about 590 for DPA1; approximately 490 for DPB1. Four to six DR-DQ haplotypes were handled as single units for association and clustering, since linkage in the cohort was strong. On average, 235,054 unique TCR beta nucleotide sequences were sequenced per donor among some 430 genotyped donors of the cohort, with 15% to 20% of those sequences being non-productive.

Here is what the overall study found, with its caveats: Because counts were too low, seventeen rarely observed V segments, including chromosome 9 orphons, were excluded from the earlier analysis of fewer than 650 of the donors. A cluster of highly shared sequence variants was judged likely to represent a technical artifact of the sequencing pipeline. The 87-base-pair reads could not distinguish some IMGT-functional V segments, including TRBV6-2 and TRBV6-3, so those segments were excluded. This cohort had only TCR beta chains sequenced, and the lack of alpha or paired-chain data limited which features could be detected. The authors suggested that the approach could potentially be generalized to other disease states and immunological phenotypes. CMV serostatus was the only immune exposure information available for the cohort. A later analysis found that TCR association rates varied across HLA loci, with DRB1 alleles showing the most associated TCRs and HLA-C alleles the fewest. Specific HLA alleles were associated with over 15,000 TCR beta sequences at a false discovery rate of 0.05 in a later analysis. In an earlier analysis of approximately 600 of the donors, most TCR beta V segments were observed in productive rearrangements about 87% or about 30% of the time, broadly matching IMGT annotations. Linkage disequilibrium might explain the correlated functional status among segregating V segments, but an unknown experimental factor could not be excluded. A later genetic analysis reported fewer N-insertions in productive TCRs among donors in an Asian-associated ancestry cluster than the approximately 670-donor mean. A further reported finding was that TCR beta sequences accurately predicted the HLA-A and HLA-B alleles for most subjects in the first cohort. Three of the identified cytomegalovirus-associated TCR beta chains were confirmed in vitro to be specific for cytomegalovirus antigens. Because HLA typing was missing for some donors at each locus, association tests included only the typed subset. The study gave a list of roughly 150 TCR beta chains associated with cytomegalovirus. Roughly uniform sequencing depth across donors was assumed in presence/absence analyses, although this assumption may not hold. A later analysis found that HLA-associated TCR beta chains were more clonally expanded and had lower generation probabilities than equally common non-associated chains. Most CMV-associated TCR beta chains appeared to be HLA-restricted in a later analysis, and the HLA associations seemed to be driven largely by CMV exposure. A later genetic analysis associated a missense DCLRE1C variant with V-gene and J-gene trimming of TCR beta chains, and an independent cohort replicated the association. In a later analysis, several top co-occurrence clusters were reported to appear linked to parvovirus B19, influenza, CMV and Epstein-Barr virus. Cytomegalovirus status was reported to be diagnosed by the classifier with high specificity and sensitivity in both the original and validation cohorts. Assigning TCR associations to individual alleles was difficult when HLA alleles, especially DR and DQ, strongly co-occurred. Most TCR sequences were seen in very few donors, while some public TCRs were found in many individuals.

Details on this clone: Its antigen target is currently unknown. Base qualities are not at hand, and no much larger clone is one base apart.

Library method: the immunoSEQ multiplex PCR assay. For the multiplex PCR, a mixture combining 60 forward primers for TCR Vbeta segments and 13 reverse primers for TCR Jbeta segments was used. The CDR3 region of rearranged TCR beta genes was amplified from genomic DNA by a multiplex PCR assay. Amplified TCR beta libraries were sequenced as 87-base-pair reads on the Illumina HiSeq System. From the authors' description of their analysis: A later analysis tallied roughly 76 million unique TCR beta chains across the 640 or so repertoires, and approximately 12 million of those chains were shared by two or more donors. Raw reads were error-corrected and collapsed into unique sequences with a nearest-neighbor algorithm that merged closely related sequences to remove PCR and sequencing errors. To assign V, D and J gene segments, CDR3 sequences were aligned to IMGT reference sequences. For a sequence to be retained, a match of at least six nucleotides was required to both a V gene segment and a J gene segment. Rearrangements were classified as productive when the CDR3 lacked stop codons and remained in frame with V and J, and all other rearrangements were classified as non-productive. Following IMGT convention, CDR3 was defined as the stretch from the second conserved V-encoded cysteine to the conserved J-encoded phenylalanine. In an earlier analysis of more than 550 of the donors, sequences lacking an unambiguous match to a single V gene segment were excluded. An earlier analysis of several hundred of the donors called V segments functional above 56.7% productive rearrangements and segregating when the between-donor standard deviation exceeded 5%. To diagnose cytomegalovirus status from the catalog of TCR beta chain sequences, a statistical classification framework was built. A later analysis assigned V and J genes by comparing TCR nucleotide sequences with IMGT/GENE-DB human TR gene sequences. In a later analysis, CDR3 sequences and most-parsimonious VDJ recombination scenarios were assigned using the TCRdist pipeline. A later analysis defined each TCR beta chain by its CDR3 amino acid sequence plus V-gene family, and excluded reads lacking a unique V-gene family. To address suspected cross-contamination and a sequencing artifact, a later analysis removed approximately 600 highly shared, low-generation-probability nucleotide sequences. For each public chain, a later analysis derived a clonal expansion index from normalized ranks of inferred template counts within each repertoire. Generation probabilities in a later analysis came from a VDJ recombination model fitted to out-of-frame rearrangements, and those results were checked against IGoR. In a later analysis, hypergeometric tests were used to score TCR-TCR, TCR-HLA and TCR-CMV co-occurrence, with a repertoire-size bias correction applied to TCR pairs. In a later analysis, false discovery rates were estimated by permuting HLA or CMV assignments 20 times. In a later analysis, co-occurring TCRs were grouped using DBSCAN, with TCRdist sequence similarity added in when clustering inside HLA-allele-positive subsets. Co-occurrence clustering excluded repertoires with fewer than 30,000 or more than 120,000 public chains, plus five with anomalous nucleotide sharing. Here the immuneACCESS table is served through TCRdb, limited to in-frame sequences with V and J called. Missing clones are a known gap in these copies; in checked studies unresolved V genes cover under half, and the rest lacks a known reason. The DNA was the basis for D and trimming; V, J and clone size are from that table. The sample yields 180,000 or so clones; approximately 85% were counted once. About a tenth of the sample comes from the top ten.

Germline trimming: 5 bases from V, 5 bases from J; junction bases outside gene matches: 3. CDR1 is given as GTSNPN and CDR2 as SVGIG, both from the germline V gene (reference sequence). The CDR3 measures 14 amino acids from cysteine to phenylalanine. Of the read, only the CDR3 DNA is kept; its 42 bases are in frame from base 1. In total, 500 to 700 healthy bone marrow donors made up the cohort. All cohort members were sampled while nominally healthy, although unrecorded immune exposures were likely present. The donor was CMV seropositive and was included in the group of 250 to 350 seropositive cohort members. Every donor gave a peripheral blood sample, and the peripheral blood mononuclear cells from that sample were used for TCR beta sequencing. Genomic DNA was extracted from the blood cell samples with the Qiagen DNeasy Blood Extraction Kit.

The sequence joins TRBV30 to TRBJ2-1; TRBD2 fits 13 bases in the junction. The sequence was obtained from a man younger than 30 in good health and CMV-seropositive. The sample comprised PBMCs. The CDR3 protein: CAWSTSGGNNEQFF. The DNA sequence is as follows: TGTGCCTGGTCGACTAGCGGGGGGAACAATGAGCAGTTCTTC.